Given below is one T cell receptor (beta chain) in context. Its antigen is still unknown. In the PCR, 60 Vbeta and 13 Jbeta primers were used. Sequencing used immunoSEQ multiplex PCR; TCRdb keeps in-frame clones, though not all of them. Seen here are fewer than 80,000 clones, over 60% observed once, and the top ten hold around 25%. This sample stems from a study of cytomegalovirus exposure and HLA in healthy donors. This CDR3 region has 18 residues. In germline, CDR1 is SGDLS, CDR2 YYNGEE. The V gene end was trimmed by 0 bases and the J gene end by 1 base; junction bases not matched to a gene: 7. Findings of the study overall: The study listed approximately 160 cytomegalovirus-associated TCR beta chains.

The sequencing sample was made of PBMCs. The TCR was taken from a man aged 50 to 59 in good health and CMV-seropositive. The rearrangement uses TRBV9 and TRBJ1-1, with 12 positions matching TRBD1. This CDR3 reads CASSVVSGTGGRNTEAFF. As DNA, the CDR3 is TGTGCCAGCAGCGTAGTGTCCGGGACAGGGGGCAGGAACACTGAAGCTTTCTTT.